Below are 20 T cell receptor beta chains sequenced from a single sample in a study of CD8+ T cells in alopecia areata. CD4, CD8alpha, NKG2D, NKG2ACE and other markers were used to sort pooled cutaneous lymph node cells. It was cDNA, reverse transcribed from extracted RNA, that served as the sequencing template. The table came from immunoSEQ multiplex PCR; TCRdb's copy has only in-frame clones and leaves some out. The specimen gives over 250,000 clones without singletons; the ten biggest hold 0.9% to 1.5%. The sequencing sample was made of CD4+ T cells sorted from a lymph node. The source is a C3H/HeJ mouse with alopecia areata. These mice share the MHC haplotype H2-k.

A note on this clone: Gene labels here are mouse ones. Read data end 4 residues before the CDR3 end; the end is taken from the germline J gene. The chain carries TRBV31 and TRBJ2-2, with 8 positions matching TRBD2. CDR1 is GKSSPN and CDR2 is SITVG in the germline V gene. J was trimmed by 1 base and V by 4 bases; bases with no gene match: 2. This CDR3 contains 14 residues. The CDR3 DNA, read in part, is TGTGCCTGGATCCTGGGGGGAAACACCGGG. It specifies CAWILGGNTG. The entire CDR3 reads CAWILGGNTGQLYF.

As to this clone: Each gene name is a mouse one. The read terminates 4 residues before the CDR3 end, so the remaining end is supplied by the germline J gene. This chain joins TRBV1 and TRBJ2-7; 9 nucleotides line up with TRBD2. The CDR3 loop spans 15 amino acids. Looked up from germline, CDR1 is NSQYPW and CDR2 is LRSPGD (reference sequence). CDR3 loop: CTCSAESGGVYEQYF. Incomplete CDR3 DNA: TGCACCTGCAGTGCAGAGTCTGGGGGGGTATAT.

Comments on this clone: Here the gene names and germline are mouse. The read finishes 4 residues shy of the CDR3 end, and the germline J gene is used to complete it. The V gene is TRBV13-1, the J gene TRBJ2-5; D might be TRBD1 (8 bases). The CDR3 length is 14 residues. From germline, CDR1 is NSHNY and CDR2 SYGAGN. CDR3 region: CASSDWGTGDTQYF. The CDR3 DNA, read in part, is TGTGCCAGCAGTGACTGGGGGACAGGAGAC.

This clone was detected only a few times. The listed genes are named as in mouse. Sequencing ends 4 residues short of the CDR3 end; the germline J gene provides the rest. The sample has other DNA sequences that encode this CDR3 too. The chain joins TRBV13-1 to TRBJ2-4; 7 bases are a match to TRBD2. The ends lost 1 base at V and 1 base at J; junction bases unmatched: 0. The germline V gene encodes CDR1 NSHNY and CDR2 SYGAGN. The CDR3 has 14 amino acids. CDR3 sequence reads: CASSDLGGQNTLYF. Incomplete CDR3 DNA: TGTGCCAGCAGTGATCTGGGGGGTCAAAAC.

In this sample, this clone turned up a few times. Mouse names are used for the genes. Read sequence stops 4 residues before the CDR3 end, and the germline J gene provides the missing end. Other DNA sequences in the same sample also yield this CDR3. This chain uses TRBV19 with TRBJ2-2; 9 bases agree with TRBD1. The CDR3 has 14 amino acids. Germline V lookup: CDR1 FNHDT, CDR2 SITEND (reference sequence). With 6 bases clipped from V and 3 bases from J, the junction kept 3 bases outside the gene matches. CDR3 DNA (partial): TGTGCCAGCAACCGACAGGGGGACACCGGG. Its protein is CASNRQGDTG. The whole CDR3 is CASNRQGDTGQLYF. The whole variable domain, remainder taken from reference TRBV19 and TRBJ2-2, is GGIITQTPKFLIGQEGQKLTLKCQQNFNHDTMYWYRQDSGKGLRLIYYSITENDLQKGDLSEGYDASREKKSSFSLTVTSAQKNEMAVFLCASNRQGDTGQLYFGEGSKLTVL.

This clone occurred a few times. Mouse names are used for the genes. From the germline J gene comes the end of the CDR3, since the read stops 4 residues before it. The sample contains more than one DNA sequence encoding this CDR3. The chain is built from TRBV13-1 and TRBJ1-1; tentative D call: TRBD1 (5 bases). The germline V and J ends were trimmed by 2 bases and 4 bases, with 9 bases remaining between them. This CDR3 region has 13 residues. From germline, CDR1 is NSHNY and CDR2 SYGAGN. CDR3 region: CASSEWGGTEVFF. The part of the CDR3 DNA that was read is TGTGCCAGCAGTGAATGGGGGGGCACA.

Points on this clone: Gene names are mouse gene names. The read ends 4 residues before the CDR3 terminus; that terminus is restored from the germline J gene. J is TRBJ2-3 and V is TRBV13-3; D might be TRBD1 (5 bases). This CDR3 comprises 13 residues. V dropped 2 bases and J dropped 4 bases, with 8 bases sitting between them. Germline values: CDR1 NNHDY, CDR2 SYVADS. The CDR3 sequence is CASSESGSETLYF. The CDR3 bases that were read are TGTGCCAGCAGTGAGTCAGGGTCAGAA.

Note on this clone: Gene names are the mouse ones. The read terminates 4 residues before the CDR3 end, so the remaining end is supplied by the germline J gene. This chain joins TRBV13-1 and TRBJ2-2; maybe TRBD1 (6 bases). This CDR3 contains 15 residues. CDR1 NSHNY and CDR2 SYGAGN come from the germline V gene. V shed 1 base and J shed 1 base, with 8 bases lying between them. CDR3 DNA, as far as it was read: TGTGCCAGCAGTGATATGGGACAAAACACCGGG. Translating it yields CASSDMGQNTG. The whole CDR3 region reads CASSDMGQNTGQLYF.

Notes on this clone: Genes and germline come from the mouse. The read halts 3 residues ahead of the CDR3 end, with the missing end drawn from the germline J gene. Other DNA variants within this sample encode the same CDR3. V gene TRBV5 combines with J gene TRBJ1-6; D unclear. TRBJ1-6 is assigned to the ORF class and has an uncertain function. Trimming took 1 base from V and 5 from J, leaving 3 bases between them. This CDR3 has 13 amino acids. The V gene's germline CDR1 is LGHNA and CDR2 YNLKQL (reference sequence). CDR3: CASSQVNNSPLYF. CDR3 DNA, as far as it was read: TGTGCCAGCAGCCAAGTCAATAATTCGCCC.

Concerning this clone itself: Gene and germline names: mouse. The read terminates 4 residues before the CDR3 end, so the remaining end is supplied by the germline J gene. Other nucleotide sequences from this sample produce the same CDR3. This chain connects TRBV19 to TRBJ2-1, with a weak D call TRBD1 (5 bases). Germline-derived CDR1 and CDR2 are FNHDT and SITEND (reference sequence). The CDR3 spans 12 residues. Between the trimmed V and J ends, which lost 6 bases and 3 bases, there was a span of 7 bases. The sequenced part of the CDR3 DNA is TGTGCCAGCAAGGACATCTATGCT. Protein product: CASKDIYA. The entire CDR3 protein reads CASKDIYAEQFF.

Comments on this clone: Gene names refer to mouse genes. The read is 4 residues too short to cover the CDR3 end, so that end is filled in from the germline J gene. This chain joins TRBV5 and TRBJ2-3; 9 positions match TRBD1. CDR1 LGHNA and CDR2 YNLKQL come from the germline V gene (reference sequence). V gave up 0 bases and J gave up 4 bases; unmatched junction bases: 5. CDR3 length: 16 residues. The CDR3 is CASSQEGGQGPETLYF. The sequenced part of the CDR3 DNA is TGTGCCAGCAGCCAAGAAGGGGGACAGGGCCCAGAA.

A word on this clone: The genes are named according to mouse. The missing CDR3 end, 4 residues past where the read stops, is filled in from the germline J gene. The rearrangement links TRBV13-2 to TRBJ1-2, with a weak D call TRBD1 (6 bases). Germline CDR1 is NNHNN and CDR2 is SYGAGS (reference sequence). Trimming removed 0 bases at V and 4 bases at J, with 13 bases between. There are 15 residues in the CDR3. CDR3 protein: CASGDAQGWGSDYTF. CDR3 DNA, as far as it was read: TGTGCCAGCGGTGATGCGCAGGGGTGGGGCTCC.

This clone has more than one count but fewer than ten. The genes and germline here are from mouse. The read ends 4 residues shy of where the CDR3 ends; the end is completed using the germline J gene. This rearrangement joins TRBV1 to TRBJ2-7; the match to TRBD1 covers 7 bases. Germline V gives CDR1 NSQYPW, CDR2 LRSPGD (reference sequence). The CDR3 loop spans 13 amino acids. Trimming at V came to 6 bases and at J to 2 bases, leaving 4 bases not matched to a gene. CDR3 region: CTCRWDSAYEQYF. The part of the CDR3 DNA that was read is TGCACCTGCAGGTGGGACAGTGCCTAT.

This clone was counted only a few times. Genes here carry mouse names. From the germline J gene comes the end of the CDR3, since the read stops 4 residues before it. This chain uses TRBV13-3 with TRBJ1-2, with D possibly matching TRBD1 (6 bases). Per germline, CDR1 NNHDY and CDR2 SYVADS. V gave up 5 bases and J gave up 3 bases, with 11 bases separating them. CDR3 size: 13 residues. CDR3 amino acids: CASSHREDSDYTF. The covered CDR3 bases are TGTGCCAGCAGCCACAGGGAAGACTCC.

This clone was detected ten times or more. Gene names and germline refer to mouse. The missing CDR3 end, 4 residues past where the read stops, is filled in from the germline J gene. This chain links TRBV13-1 with TRBJ2-2; 7 nucleotides agree with TRBD1. CDR3 size: 13 residues. CDR1 and CDR2 from the germline V gene are NSHNY and SYGAGN. The sequenced part of the CDR3 DNA is TGTGCCAGCAGCCTACAGGGGAACGGG. It yields the protein CASSLQGNG. The CDR3 in its entirety is CASSLQGNGQLYF.

As to this clone: The gene symbols are mouse symbols. The CDR3 is cut off 4 residues early in the read; its end comes from the germline J gene. The same CDR3 can be traced to other DNA sequences in this sample. The chain combines TRBV1 with TRBJ2-5, with 9 bases aligning to TRBD2. Germline lookup yields CDR1 NSQYPW and CDR2 LRSPGD (reference sequence). Unmatched junction bases numbered 4, after V lost 1 base and J lost 2 bases. The CDR3 extends over 16 amino acids. The sequenced CDR3 bases are TGCACCTGCAGTGCAGGTGGGGGGGCGGGCCAAGAC. Translation: CTCSAGGGAGQD. In full, the CDR3 is CTCSAGGGAGQDTQYF.

This clone showed up just a few times. Here the gene names and germline are mouse. The CDR3 is cut off 4 residues early in the read; its end comes from the germline J gene. The chain joins TRBV19 to TRBJ2-2; 7 nucleotides align to TRBD2. Germline V gives CDR1 FNHDT, CDR2 SITEND (reference sequence). J gave up 0 bases and V 3 bases, and 8 bases lay outside the gene matches. The CDR3 is 17 amino acids. The sequenced CDR3 bases are TGTGCCAGCAGTAATCCCCTCTGGGGGTCAAACACCGGG. It codes for CASSNPLWGSNTG. The whole CDR3 is CASSNPLWGSNTGQLYF.

A note on this clone: The listed genes are named as in mouse. Read data end 4 residues before the CDR3 end; the end is taken from the germline J gene. The V and J genes are TRBV13-2 and TRBJ2-7; 11 positions match TRBD2. The CDR3 totals 13 residues. Germline CDR1 is NNHNN and CDR2 is SYGAGS (reference sequence). Partial CDR3 DNA: TGTGCCAGCGGTGGACTGGGGGGGAAT. It encodes CASGGLGGN. In full, the CDR3 reads CASGGLGGNEQYF.

Details on this clone: Gene names denote mouse genes. Read data end 4 residues before the CDR3 end; the end is taken from the germline J gene. V and J are TRBV13-1 and TRBJ2-5, with a possible D match to TRBD1 (6 bases). Germline V gene data show CDR1 as NSHNY and CDR2 as SYGAGN. Trimming removed 4 bases at V and 3 bases at J, with 9 bases between. This CDR3 has 13 residues. CDR3 DNA (partial): TGTGCCAGCAGTCTCGACAGGCAAGAC. This translates into CASSLDRQD. The entire CDR3 is CASSLDRQDTQYF.

At least ten counts were recorded for this clone. The germline and genes are mouse ones. The read ends 4 residues before the CDR3 terminus; that terminus is restored from the germline J gene. The identical CDR3 is also encoded by other nucleotide sequences in the sample. The V call is TRBV13-1, the J call TRBJ1-2, with TRBD1 matching over 11 bases. The CDR3 loop spans 14 amino acids. Germline-derived CDR1 and CDR2 are NSHNY and SYGAGN. V lost 3 bases, J lost 2 bases, and 0 bases stayed unmatched. The CDR3 sequence: CASSGTGGNSDYTF. CDR3 DNA, as far as it was read: TGTGCCAGCAGTGGGACAGGGGGCAACTCC.